Listed below are T cell receptor beta chains from one sample, sequenced in a study of T cell responses to AZD1222 COVID-19 vaccine. Repertoires were generated with immunoSEQ multiplex PCR, while TCRdb's copy carries only in-frame clones and drops some. The sample carries about 150,000 clones, 90% to 95% recorded once. The sample in question was peripheral blood, obtained on day 0 of AZD1222 vaccination. The receptor set was obtained from an adult in good health. Both conserved end residues are part of each CDR3. Fields, in order: clone size, V gene, D gene, J gene, CDR3 protein, CDR3 DNA. A D gene is named only where the DNA matches it firmly. Some rows have no size entry. The others give once, few or many, or a class for an expanded clone.

NA	TRBV6-5	TRBD2	TRBJ2-1	CASSYSGTSSRNEQFF	TGTGCCAGCAGTTACTCGGGGACTAGCTCCCGCAATGAGCAGTTCTTC
NA	TRBV9	NA	TRBJ1-1	CASSVEGEIMNTEAFF	TGTGCCAGCAGCGTAGAGGGGGAGATTATGAACACTGAAGCTTTCTTT
once	TRBV7-9	TRBD2	TRBJ2-2	CASSSRGVRNTGELFF	TGTGCCAGCAGCTCCCGGGGGGTTCGTAACACCGGGGAGCTGTTTTTT
NA	TRBV5-5	NA	TRBJ1-2	CASRLDRNYGYTF	TGTGCCAGCAGACTGGACAGAAACTATGGCTACACCTTC
NA	TRBV6-5	NA	TRBJ2-1	CASSYSWGGSYNEQFF	TGTGCCAGCAGTTACTCGTGGGGCGGCTCGTACAATGAGCAGTTCTTC
NA	TRBV5-4	TRBD1	TRBJ1-1	CASSSPRGTGRFIF	TGTGCCAGCAGTTCCCCTCGAGGGACAGGGAGATTCATCTTT
NA	TRBV23-1	NA	TRBJ1-1	CASSQSPRANTEAFF	TGCGCCAGCAGTCAATCGCCCCGGGCGAACACTGAAGCTTTCTTT
NA	TRBV25-1	NA	TRBJ2-7	CASSGTGLYYEQYF	TGTGCCAGCTCCGGAACAGGGCTTTACTACGAGCAGTACTTC
once	TRBV7-2	NA	TRBJ2-1	CASSLVAASPPGYNEQFF	TGTGCCAGCAGCTTAGTGGCGGCTAGCCCACCAGGTTACAATGAGCAGTTCTTC
NA	TRBV5-5	TRBD1	TRBJ2-1	CASSLPGTDYNEQFF	TGTGCCAGCAGCCTCCCCGGGACAGACTACAATGAGCAGTTCTTC
NA	TRBV5-1	TRBD1	TRBJ2-4	CASSSTGKNIQYF	TGCGCCAGCAGCTCGACAGGGAAAAACATTCAGTACTTC
once	TRBV5-4	NA	TRBJ2-1	CASSLDSSSYNEQFF	TGTGCCAGCAGCCTCGATTCAAGCTCCTACAATGAGCAGTTCTTC
NA	TRBV5-8	NA	TRBJ2-7	CASSLEGADEQYF	TGTGCCAGCAGCTTGGAAGGGGCTGACGAGCAGTACTTC
few	TRBV10-3	TRBD2	TRBJ2-7	CAISSGTAYEQYF	TGTGCCATCAGTAGCGGGACCGCCTACGAGCAGTACTTC
NA	TRBV6-5	NA	TRBJ1-2	CATKVGGGRSGYTF	TGTGCCACCAAGGTCGGCGGGGGAAGGAGTGGCTACACCTTC
NA	TRBV2	NA	TRBJ1-2	CASSENREYGYTF	TGTGCCAGCAGTGAAAACAGGGAGTATGGCTACACCTTC
NA	TRBV2	TRBD1	TRBJ1-4	CASSEQGQSNEKLFF	TGTGCCAGCAGTGAACAGGGACAGTCTAATGAAAAACTGTTTTTT
NA	TRBV10-3	NA	TRBJ2-7	CAISEGPLPLYEQYF	TGTGCCATCAGTGAGGGACCACTCCCCCTCTACGAGCAGTACTTC
NA	TRBV11-2	NA	TRBJ1-1	CASSLLAGRENTEAFF	TGTGCCAGCAGCTTACTTGCTGGGAGGGAGAACACTGAAGCTTTCTTT
NA	TRBV7-2	NA	TRBJ1-5	CASSSGGGNQPQHF	TGTGCCAGCAGTTCTGGGGGGGGCAATCAGCCCCAGCATTTT
NA	TRBV10-1	NA	TRBJ2-2	CASSDRVGGKRNGELFF	TGCGCCAGCAGTGATAGGGTTGGGGGAAAGCGGAACGGGGAGCTGTTTTTT
NA	TRBV15	NA	TRBJ1-5	CATSRKDSSRPQHF	TGTGCCACCAGCAGAAAGGACAGTTCTCGGCCCCAGCATTTT